This T cell receptor beta chain was found in a study of CD8 T cells in Susac syndrome (dated by TCRdb to about 2019). Describing the broader study: The study used repertoire sequencing to test whether antigen drove CD8+ T cell activation and differentiation in Susac syndrome. Points the paper makes about the study in general: The TCR sequencing and HLA analysis was acknowledged to have included a relatively small number of individuals.

High-throughput TCR beta sequencing profiled peripheral blood CD8+ and CD4+ T cells from healthy donors, Susac syndrome patients and multiple sclerosis patients. Multiple sclerosis controls were treatment-naive patients with stable or active relapsing-remitting disease fulfilling revised McDonald criteria. Bulk CD8+ and CD4+ T cells were purified by magnetic negative isolation, while CD8+ TEMRA cells were enriched using FACS. Blood was drawn into EDTA tubes, processed within 24 hours, and PBMCs were isolated by density gradient centrifugation. PBMCs destined for TCR sequencing were cryopreserved in liquid nitrogen and later thawed in a 37 °C water bath. Purity of sorted or isolated CD4+, CD8+ and CD8+ TEMRA cells was at least 90%. A word on this clonotype: Its cognate antigen has yet to be identified. Nothing much larger sits one base from this clone, and base qualities are not available.

RNA was extracted using the RNeasy kit, and about 0.45 to 1 ug of the RNA was reverse transcribed with random hexamers. The immunoSEQ multiplex PCR assay, which covers 54 Vbeta and 13 Jbeta segments, was used to amplify TCR beta CDR3 regions. To correct PCR amplification bias, a synthetic template baseline was used for both primer optimization and computational correction. For the original study's pipeline: Reads were assigned to V, D and J genes according to IMGT and analyzed in immunoSEQ Analyzer, with only productive sequences retained. Clonality was computed as one minus Shannon entropy normalized by log2 of the number of productive unique sequences. For each patient and control, public and private clones were evaluated within the 100 most prevalent clones. Clones were defined as Susac-specific if absent from the healthy and MS cohorts, from approximately 1,100 published viral clones and from other ImmuneACCESS disease sequences. TCRdb ran its own pipeline on the public reads, namely fastp trimming at Q25 and MiXCR clone calling, and kept in-frame beta chains. CDR3 protein sequences are deduplicated, and each keeps its most common genes and DNA. Clone size and V and J calls follow TCRdb, not the original study. The sample profile shows some 260,000 distinct CDR3 sequences; about 93% of them were found once. 0.055% to 0.075% of the sample belongs to the ten largest clones.

According to the germline V gene, CDR1 reads SGHNT and CDR2 reads YENEEA. V and J are truncated by 3 bases and 4 bases respectively, leaving an intervening sequence of 11 bases. The CDR3 sequence holds 14 residues, the cysteine and phenylalanine included. Only CDR3 DNA is held: 42 bases, read in frame from base 1. The origin of this receptor is a human donor with multiple sclerosis. Recombination linked TRBV11-3 to TRBJ2-3; the best D guess is TRBD1, with 5 bases matching. The sequencing input was CD4+ T cells from PBMCs. The DNA sequence is as follows: TGTGCCAGCAGCTTGGGCAGGGCGGCAGATACGCAGTATTTT. Its protein reads: CASSLGRAADTQYF.